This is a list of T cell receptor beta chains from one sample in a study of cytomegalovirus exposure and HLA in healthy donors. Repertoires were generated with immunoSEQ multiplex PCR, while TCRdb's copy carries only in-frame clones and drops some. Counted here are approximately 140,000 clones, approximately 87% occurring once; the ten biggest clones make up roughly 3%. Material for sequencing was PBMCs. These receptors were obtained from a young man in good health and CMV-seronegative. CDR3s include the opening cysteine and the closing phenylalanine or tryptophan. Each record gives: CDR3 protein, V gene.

CDR3 protein: CASSYSFKGNEQFF
V gene: TRBV6-6

CDR3 protein: CASSSDRENSPLHF
V gene: TRBV7-2

CDR3 protein: CASSVEGTSDYISTDTQYF
V gene: TRBV9

CDR3 protein: CARGPTGKHQPQHF
V gene: TRBV6-5

CDR3 protein: CASSPPGTSGHEQFF
V gene: TRBV18

CDR3 protein: CASSPDWMYEQYF
V gene: TRBV7-9

CDR3 protein: CASSQPPRGTGHTDTQYF
V gene: TRBV4-2

CDR3 protein: CASSQEWNFGYEQYF
V gene: TRBV4-3

CDR3 protein: CASSLVGTANTGELFF
V gene: TRBV7-2

CDR3 protein: CASSISLQGASEQYF
V gene: TRBV19

CDR3 protein: CSAAGNTEAFF
V gene: TRBV20-1

CDR3 protein: CASGLAGGLGTDTQYF
V gene: TRBV27

CDR3 protein: CASSPPARGGPYNEQFF
V gene: TRBV9

CDR3 protein: CASSRRWDKAPWGEKLFF
V gene: TRBV14

CDR3 protein: CASGQGPPHTDTQYF
V gene: TRBV5-6

CDR3 protein: CASSLDPQGRNTEAFF
V gene: TRBV5-4

CDR3 protein: CASCRDRGGLETQYF
V gene: TRBV6-5

CDR3 protein: CASSLRLAGGNEQFF
V gene: TRBV7-9

CDR3 protein: CASSKVGQGSGNTIYF
V gene: TRBV19

CDR3 protein: CASSVASSGGVNEQFF
V gene: TRBV9

CDR3 protein: CASSSRQGGSGEQYF
V gene: TRBV7-9

CDR3 protein: CASMGEQGGHEQYF
V gene: TRBV5-6

CDR3 protein: CASSPGLAPYEQYF
V gene: TRBV18

CDR3 protein: CASRTGLINEQFF
V gene: TRBV2

CDR3 protein: CASSVAGYEQYF
V gene: TRBV6-1

CDR3 protein: CASTARGDRVDQPQHF
V gene: TRBV6-6

CDR3 protein: CASSLATGGNSPLHF
V gene: TRBV5-1

CDR3 protein: CASSPPRQDSPLHF
V gene: TRBV11-2

CDR3 protein: CASSFTSGMNTEAFF
V gene: TRBV27

CDR3 protein: CASSQDRPSGVYEQYF
V gene: TRBV4-2